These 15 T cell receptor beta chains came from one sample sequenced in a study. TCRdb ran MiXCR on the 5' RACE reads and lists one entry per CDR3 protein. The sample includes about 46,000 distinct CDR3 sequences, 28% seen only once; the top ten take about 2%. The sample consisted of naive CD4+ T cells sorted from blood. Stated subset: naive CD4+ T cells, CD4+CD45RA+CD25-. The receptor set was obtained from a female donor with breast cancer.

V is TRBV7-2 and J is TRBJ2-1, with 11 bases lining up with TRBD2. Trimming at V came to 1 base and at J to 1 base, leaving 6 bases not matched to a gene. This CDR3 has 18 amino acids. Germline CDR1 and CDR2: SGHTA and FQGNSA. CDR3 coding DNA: TGTGCCAGCAGCTTAGTGGGTAGCGGGAGGGGGTCCTACAATGAGCAGTTCTTC. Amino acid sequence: CASSLVGSGRGSYNEQFF. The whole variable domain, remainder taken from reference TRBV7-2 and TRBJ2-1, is GAGVSQSPSNKVTEKGKDVELRCDPISGHTALYWYRQSLGQGLEFLIYFQGNSAPDKSGLPSDRFSAERTGGSVSTLTIQRTQQEDSAVYLCASSLVGSGRGSYNEQFFGPGTRLTVL.

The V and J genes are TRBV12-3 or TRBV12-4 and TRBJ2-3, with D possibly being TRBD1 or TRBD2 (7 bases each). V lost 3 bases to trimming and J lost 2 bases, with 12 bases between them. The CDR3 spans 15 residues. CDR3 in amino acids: CASSFRGGNTDTQYF. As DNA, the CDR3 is TGTGCCAGCAGTTTCAGGGGGGGGAACACAGATACGCAGTATTTT.

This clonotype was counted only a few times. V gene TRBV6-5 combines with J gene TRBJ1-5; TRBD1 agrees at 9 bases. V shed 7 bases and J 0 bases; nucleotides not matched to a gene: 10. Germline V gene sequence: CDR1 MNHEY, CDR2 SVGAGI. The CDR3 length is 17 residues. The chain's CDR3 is CASNPGTGLPSNQPQHF. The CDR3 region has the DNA TGTGCCAGCAATCCCGGGACAGGGCTACCTAGCAATCAGCCCCAGCATTTT.

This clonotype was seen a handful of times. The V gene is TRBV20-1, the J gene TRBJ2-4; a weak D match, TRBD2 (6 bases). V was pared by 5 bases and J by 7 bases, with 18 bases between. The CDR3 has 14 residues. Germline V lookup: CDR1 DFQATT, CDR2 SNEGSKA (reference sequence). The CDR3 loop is CSAPPLAAGNIQYF. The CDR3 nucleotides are TGCAGTGCTCCCCCCCTGGCGGCGGGGAACATTCAGTACTTC.

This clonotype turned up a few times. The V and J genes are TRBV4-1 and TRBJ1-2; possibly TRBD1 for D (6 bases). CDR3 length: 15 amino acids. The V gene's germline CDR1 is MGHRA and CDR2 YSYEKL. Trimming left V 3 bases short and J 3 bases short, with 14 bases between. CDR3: CASSQARGADYGYTF. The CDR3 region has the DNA TGCGCCAGCAGCCAGGCTAGGGGGGCGGACTATGGCTACACCTTC.

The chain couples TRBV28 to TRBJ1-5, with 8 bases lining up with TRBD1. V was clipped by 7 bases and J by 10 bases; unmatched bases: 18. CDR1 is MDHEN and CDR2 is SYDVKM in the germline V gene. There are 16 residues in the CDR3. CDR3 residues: CASTPGGTGIGNPQHF. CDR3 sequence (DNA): TGTGCCAGCACCCCAGGCGGGACAGGTATAGGAAATCCCCAGCATTTT. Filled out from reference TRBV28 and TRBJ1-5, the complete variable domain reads DVKVTQSSRYLVKRTGEKVFLECVQDMDHENMFWYRQDPGLGLRLIYFSYDVKMKEKGDIPEGYSVSREKKERFSLILESASTNQTSMYLCASTPGGTGIGNPQHFGDGTRLSIL.

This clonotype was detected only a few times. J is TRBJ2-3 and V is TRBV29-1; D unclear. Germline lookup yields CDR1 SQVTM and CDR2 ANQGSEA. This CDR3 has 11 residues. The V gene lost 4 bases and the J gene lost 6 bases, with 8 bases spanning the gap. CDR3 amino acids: CSVGATDTQYF. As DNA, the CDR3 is TGCAGCGTTGGAGCGACCGATACGCAGTATTTT.

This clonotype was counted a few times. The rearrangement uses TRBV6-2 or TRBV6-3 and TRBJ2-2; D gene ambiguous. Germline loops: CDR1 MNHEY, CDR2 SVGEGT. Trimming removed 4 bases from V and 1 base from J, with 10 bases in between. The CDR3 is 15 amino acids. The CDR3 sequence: CASSWNLMNTGELFF. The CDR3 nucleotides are TGTGCCAGCAGTTGGAACTTAATGAACACCGGGGAGCTGTTTTTT.

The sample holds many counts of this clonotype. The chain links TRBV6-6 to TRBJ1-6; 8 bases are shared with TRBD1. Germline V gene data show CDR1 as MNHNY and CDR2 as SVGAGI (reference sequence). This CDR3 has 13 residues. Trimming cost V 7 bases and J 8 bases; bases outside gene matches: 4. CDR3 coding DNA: TGTGCCAGCAAAGGACAGGGAGATTCACCCCTCCACTTT. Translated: CASKGQGDSPLHF.

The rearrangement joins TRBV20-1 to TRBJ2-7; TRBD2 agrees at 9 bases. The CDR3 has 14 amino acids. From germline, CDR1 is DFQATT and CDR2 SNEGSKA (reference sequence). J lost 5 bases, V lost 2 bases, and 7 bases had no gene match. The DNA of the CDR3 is TGCAGTGCTAGACGGCCTAGCGGGACCAACGAGCAGTACTTC. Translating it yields CSARRPSGTNEQYF.

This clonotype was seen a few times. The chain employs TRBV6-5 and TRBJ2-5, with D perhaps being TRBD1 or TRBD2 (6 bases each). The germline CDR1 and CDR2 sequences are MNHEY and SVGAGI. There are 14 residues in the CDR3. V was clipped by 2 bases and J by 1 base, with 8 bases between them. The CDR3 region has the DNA TGTGCCAGCAGTTACGGGGGGCCCCAAGAGACCCAGTACTTC. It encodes CASSYGGPQETQYF.

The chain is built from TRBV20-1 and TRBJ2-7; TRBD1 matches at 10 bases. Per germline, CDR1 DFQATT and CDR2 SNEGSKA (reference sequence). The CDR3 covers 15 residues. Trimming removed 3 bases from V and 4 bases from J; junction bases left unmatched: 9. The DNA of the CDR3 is TGCAGTGCTAGGACCCGGGACAGGGGACTATACGAGCAGTACTTC. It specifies CSARTRDRGLYEQYF.

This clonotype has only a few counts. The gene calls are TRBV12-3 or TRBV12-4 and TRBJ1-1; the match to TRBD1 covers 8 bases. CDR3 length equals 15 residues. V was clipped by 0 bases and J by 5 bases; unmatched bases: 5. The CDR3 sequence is CASSLAAGGLTEAFF. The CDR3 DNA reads TGTGCCAGCAGTTTAGCGGCAGGGGGCCTGACTGAAGCTTTCTTT.

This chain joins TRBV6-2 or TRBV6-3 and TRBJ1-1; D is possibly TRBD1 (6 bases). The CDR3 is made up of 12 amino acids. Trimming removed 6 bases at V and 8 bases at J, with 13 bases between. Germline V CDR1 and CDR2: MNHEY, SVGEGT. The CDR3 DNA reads TGTGCCAGCAGAACAGGGAATGTGGAAGCTTTCTTT. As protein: CASRTGNVEAFF.

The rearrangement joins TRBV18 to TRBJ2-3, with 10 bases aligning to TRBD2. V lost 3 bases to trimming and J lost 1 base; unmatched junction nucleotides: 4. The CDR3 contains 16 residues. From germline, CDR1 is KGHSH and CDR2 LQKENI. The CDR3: CASSPTSGRGTDTQYF. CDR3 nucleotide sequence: TGTGCCAGCTCACCGACTAGCGGGCGAGGCACAGATACGCAGTATTTT.